The 5 T cell receptor beta chains below all came from one sample that was sequenced in a study of T cell responses to AZD1222 COVID-19 vaccine. The data were produced by immunoSEQ multiplex PCR, yet TCRdb's version contains in-frame clones alone and is incomplete. The sample consists of roughly 95,000 clones, 85% to 90% of them appearing once. Here the sequenced sample was peripheral blood, taken on day 0 of AZD1222 vaccination. These receptors were obtained from an adult in good health.

CDR3 coding DNA: TGTGCCAGCAGTGAAGAGGACAGGGGCACAGATACGCAGTATTTT. It translates to CASSEEDRGTDTQYF. J is TRBJ2-3 and V is TRBV2; 8 bases are shared with TRBD1. V lost 1 base, J lost 1 base, and 1 base stayed unmatched. The germline V gene encodes CDR1 SNHLY and CDR2 FYNNEI. This CDR3 has 15 residues.

The rearrangement joins TRBV9 to TRBJ1-6, with unresolved D. V was cut by 4 bases and J by 8 bases, with 13 bases left in between. The CDR3 is 14 amino acids. CDR1 is SGDLS, CDR2 YYNGEE, per germline. This CDR3 is CASSLLTVDSPLHF. CDR3 nucleotide sequence: TGTGCCAGCAGCCTGTTGACGGTAGATTCACCCCTCCACTTT.

The chain employs TRBV28 and TRBJ1-1, with unresolved D. Trimming shortened V by 7 bases and J by 1 base, and 4 bases separated the two germline ends. The CDR3 has 11 residues. Germline V gene lookup returns CDR1 MDHEN and CDR2 SYDVKM. The CDR3 bases are TGTGCCAGCAATAAGAACACTGAAGCTTTCTTT. Translating gives CASNKNTEAFF.

The CDR3: CASSSIIAGDGTGELFF. The CDR3 DNA follows: TGTGCCAGCAGCTCAATTATAGCGGGAGATGGCACCGGGGAGCTGTTTTTT. This rearrangement joins TRBV7-9 to TRBJ2-2, with 9 bases fitting TRBD2. Looked up from germline, CDR1 is SEHNR and CDR2 is FQNEAQ (reference sequence). V lost 4 bases, J lost 4 bases, and 10 bases stayed unmatched. The CDR3 is 17 amino acids.

The chain joins TRBV6-5 to TRBJ1-5; weak D call: TRBD1 (5 bases). Germline CDR1 and CDR2: MNHEY and SVGAGI. The CDR3 extends over 12 amino acids. V lost 8 bases, J lost 3 bases, and 8 bases lay in between. Here the CDR3 DNA reads TGTGCCAGCGGCAGGGACAATCAGCCCCAGCATTTT. This sequence encodes CASGRDNQPQHF.